One T cell receptor beta chain is described in this entry. Patients had blood sampled at baseline and again on cycle 4 day 1 and cycle 7 day 1. This entry comes from a study of OX40 agonist ivuxolimab in advanced cancers. Study-wide context: Every patient in dose escalation had hepatocellular carcinoma, melanoma, renal cell or head and neck cancer. A history of anti-PD-1, anti-PD-L1 or anti-CTLA-4 therapy was acceptable, and over 30% had some.

Germline values: CDR1 SGHVS, CDR2 FQNEAQ. Trimming left V 8 bases short and J 3 bases short, with 13 bases between. The CDR3 length is 13 residues. Repertoires were generated with immunoSEQ multiplex PCR, while TCRdb's copy carries only in-frame clones and drops some. The data show about 61,000 clones, with around 89% seen just once and roughly 1.9% held by the top ten. The input for sequencing was CD4+ or CD8+ T cells sorted from blood, taken in a trial of the OX40 agonist ivuxolimab. The TCR comes from an adult with an advanced solid tumor such as melanoma, head and neck, liver or kidney cancer. V usage is TRBV7-8 and J usage is TRBJ1-1; no clear D gene. CDR3 coding DNA: TGTGCCAGCCGAGGCTCGGGCTACACTGAAGCTTTCTTT. It translates to CASRGSGYTEAFF.